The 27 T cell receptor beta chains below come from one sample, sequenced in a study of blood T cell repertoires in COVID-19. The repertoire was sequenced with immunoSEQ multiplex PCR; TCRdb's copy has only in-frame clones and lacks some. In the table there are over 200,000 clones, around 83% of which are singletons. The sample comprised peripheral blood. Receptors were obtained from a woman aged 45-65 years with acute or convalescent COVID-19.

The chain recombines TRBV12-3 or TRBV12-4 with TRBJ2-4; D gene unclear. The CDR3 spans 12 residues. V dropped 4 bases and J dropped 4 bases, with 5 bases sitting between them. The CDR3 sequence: CASSYQKNIQYF. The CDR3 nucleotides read TGTGCCAGCAGTTATCAGAAAAACATTCAGTACTTC.

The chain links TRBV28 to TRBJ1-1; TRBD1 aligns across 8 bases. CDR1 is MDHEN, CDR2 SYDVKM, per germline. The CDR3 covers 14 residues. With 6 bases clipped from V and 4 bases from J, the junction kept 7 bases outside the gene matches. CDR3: CASRSQGALTEAFF. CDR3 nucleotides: TGTGCCAGCAGGTCTCAGGGGGCCCTCACTGAAGCTTTCTTT. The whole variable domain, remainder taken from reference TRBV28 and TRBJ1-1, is DVKVTQSSRYLVKRTGEKVFLECVQDMDHENMFWYRQDPGLGLRLIYFSYDVKMKEKGDIPEGYSVSREKKERFSLILESASTNQTSMYLCASRSQGALTEAFFGQGTRLTVV.

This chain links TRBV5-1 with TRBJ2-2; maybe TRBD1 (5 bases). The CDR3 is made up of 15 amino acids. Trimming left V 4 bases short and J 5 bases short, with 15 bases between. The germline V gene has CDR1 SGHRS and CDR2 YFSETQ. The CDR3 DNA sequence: TGCGCCAGCAGCATCTCAGGGTTTGTGACCGGGGAGCTGTTTTTT. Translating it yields CASSISGFVTGELFF.

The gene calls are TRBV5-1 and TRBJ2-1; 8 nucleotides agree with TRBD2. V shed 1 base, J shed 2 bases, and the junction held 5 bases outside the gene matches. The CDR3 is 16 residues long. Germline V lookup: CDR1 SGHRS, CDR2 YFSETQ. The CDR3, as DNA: TGCGCCAGCAGCTTGAGTGGTAGCGGGGCCTACAATGAGCAGTTCTTC. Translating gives CASSLSGSGAYNEQFF.

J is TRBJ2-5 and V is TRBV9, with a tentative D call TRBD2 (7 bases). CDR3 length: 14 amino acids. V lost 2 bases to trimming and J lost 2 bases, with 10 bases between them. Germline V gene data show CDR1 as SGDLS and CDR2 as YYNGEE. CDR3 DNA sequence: TGTGCCAGCAGCGTGAGCGGGACACAAGAGACCCAGTACTTC. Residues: CASSVSGTQETQYF.

CDR3 DNA: TGTGCCAGTAGTCCGCAGGGGGCGCGAAATGAAAAACTGTTTTTT. Amino acid sequence: CASSPQGARNEKLFF. The chain couples TRBV19 to TRBJ1-4; TRBD1 matches at 8 bases. The trim removed 5 bases at V and 5 bases at J, leaving 7 bases unmatched. CDR3 length: 15 amino acids. Germline V gene data show CDR1 as LNHDA and CDR2 as SQIVND (reference sequence). Full variable domain (rest looked up from reference TRBV19 and TRBJ1-4): DGGITQSPKYLFRKEGQNVTLSCEQNLNHDAMYWYRQDPGQGLRLIYYSQIVNDFQKGDIAEGYSVSREKKESFPLTVTSAQKNPTAFYLCASSPQGARNEKLFFGSGTQLSVL.

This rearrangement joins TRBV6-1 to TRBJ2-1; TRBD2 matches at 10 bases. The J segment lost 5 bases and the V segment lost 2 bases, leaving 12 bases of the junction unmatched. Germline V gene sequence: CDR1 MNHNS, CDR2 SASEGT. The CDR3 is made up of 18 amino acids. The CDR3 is CASSEYTNLAGDDNEQFF. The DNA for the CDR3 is TGTGCCAGCAGTGAATATACCAATCTAGCGGGAGACGACAATGAGCAGTTCTTC.

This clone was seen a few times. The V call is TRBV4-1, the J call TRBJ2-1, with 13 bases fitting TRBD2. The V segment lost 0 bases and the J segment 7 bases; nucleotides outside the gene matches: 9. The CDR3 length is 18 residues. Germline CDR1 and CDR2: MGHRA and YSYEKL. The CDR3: CASSQDNRLAGGSNEQFF. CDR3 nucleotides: TGCGCCAGCAGCCAAGATAATAGACTAGCGGGAGGATCGAATGAGCAGTTCTTC.

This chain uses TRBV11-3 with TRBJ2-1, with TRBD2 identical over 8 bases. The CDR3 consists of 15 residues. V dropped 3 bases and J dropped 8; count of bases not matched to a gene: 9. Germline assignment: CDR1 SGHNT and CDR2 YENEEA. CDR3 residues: CASSFGGALEDEQFF. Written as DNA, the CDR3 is TGTGCCAGCAGCTTCGGGGGGGCGCTGGAAGATGAGCAGTTCTTC.

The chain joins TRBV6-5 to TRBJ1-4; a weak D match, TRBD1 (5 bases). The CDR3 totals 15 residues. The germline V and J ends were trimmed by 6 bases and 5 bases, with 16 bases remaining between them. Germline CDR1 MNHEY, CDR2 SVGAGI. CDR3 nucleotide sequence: TGTGCCAGCAGGGGGGGGGTAGGGTTGAATGAAAAACTGTTTTTT. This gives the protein CASRGGVGLNEKLFF.

The DNA for the CDR3 is TGTGCCAGCAGCTTAGCAGGGGGCGCGCTGAACACTGAAGCTTTCTTT. This translates into CASSLAGGALNTEAFF. The chain recombines TRBV5-6 with TRBJ1-1, with TRBD1 matching 8 bases. Germline values: CDR1 SGHDT, CDR2 YYEEEE. V was clipped by 2 bases and J by 0 bases; unmatched bases: 6. This CDR3 is built from 16 residues.

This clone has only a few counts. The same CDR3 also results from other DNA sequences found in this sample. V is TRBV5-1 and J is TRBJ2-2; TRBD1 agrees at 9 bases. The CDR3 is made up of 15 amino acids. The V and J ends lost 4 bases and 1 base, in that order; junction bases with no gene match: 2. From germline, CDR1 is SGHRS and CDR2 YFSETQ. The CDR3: CASSVTGGNTGELFF. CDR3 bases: TGCGCCAGCAGCGTGACAGGGGGGAACACCGGGGAGCTGTTTTTT.

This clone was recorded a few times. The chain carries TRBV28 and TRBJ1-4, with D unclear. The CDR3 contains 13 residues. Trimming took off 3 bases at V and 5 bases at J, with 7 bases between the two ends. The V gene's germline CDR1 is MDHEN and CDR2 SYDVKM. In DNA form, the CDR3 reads TGTGCCAGCAGTTTGCTACAGAATGAAAAACTGTTTTTT. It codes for CASSLLQNEKLFF.

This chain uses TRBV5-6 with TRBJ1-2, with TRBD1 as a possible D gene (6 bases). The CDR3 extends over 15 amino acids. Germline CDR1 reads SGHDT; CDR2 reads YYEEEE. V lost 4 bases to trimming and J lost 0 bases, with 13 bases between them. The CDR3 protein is CASSLLQGANYGYTF. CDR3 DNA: TGTGCCAGCAGCCTACTACAGGGTGCTAACTATGGCTACACCTTC.

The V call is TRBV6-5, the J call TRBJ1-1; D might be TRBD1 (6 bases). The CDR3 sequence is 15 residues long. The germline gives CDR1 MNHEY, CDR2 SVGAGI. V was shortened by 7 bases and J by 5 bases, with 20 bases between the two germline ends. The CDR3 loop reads CASTLGAGAGTEAFF. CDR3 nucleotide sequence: TGTGCCAGCACTCTAGGGGCAGGGGCTGGGACTGAAGCTTTCTTT.

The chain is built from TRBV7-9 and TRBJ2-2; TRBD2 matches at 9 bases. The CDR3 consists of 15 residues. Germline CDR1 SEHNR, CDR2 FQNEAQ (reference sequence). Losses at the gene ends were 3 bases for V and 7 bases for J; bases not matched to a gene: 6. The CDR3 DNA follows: TGTGCCAGCAGCTTTATAGCGGGAGTTAACGGGGAGCTGTTTTTT. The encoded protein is CASSFIAGVNGELFF.

CDR3 region: CASSLGTGMGADTQYF. The CDR3 bases are TGCGCCAGCAGCTTGGGCACAGGGATGGGGGCAGATACGCAGTATTTT. This chain connects TRBV5-1 to TRBJ2-3, with D perhaps TRBD1 (6 bases). The germline gives CDR1 SGHRS, CDR2 YFSETQ. The CDR3 is 16 residues long. The V gene lost 0 bases and the J gene lost 4 bases, with 15 bases spanning the gap.

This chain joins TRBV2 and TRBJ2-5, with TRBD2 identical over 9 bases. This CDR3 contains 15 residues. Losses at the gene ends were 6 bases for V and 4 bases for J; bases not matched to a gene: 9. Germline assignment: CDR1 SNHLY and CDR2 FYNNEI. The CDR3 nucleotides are TGTGCCAGCAGAGCTCGTAGCGGGAGCGGAGAGACCCAGTACTTC. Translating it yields CASRARSGSGETQYF.

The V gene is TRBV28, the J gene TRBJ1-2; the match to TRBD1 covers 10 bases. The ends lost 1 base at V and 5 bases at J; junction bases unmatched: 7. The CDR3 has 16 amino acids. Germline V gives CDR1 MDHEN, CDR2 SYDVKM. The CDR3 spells CASSLSTPGQGYGYTF. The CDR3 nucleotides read TGTGCCAGCAGTTTATCTACTCCGGGACAGGGGTATGGCTACACCTTC.

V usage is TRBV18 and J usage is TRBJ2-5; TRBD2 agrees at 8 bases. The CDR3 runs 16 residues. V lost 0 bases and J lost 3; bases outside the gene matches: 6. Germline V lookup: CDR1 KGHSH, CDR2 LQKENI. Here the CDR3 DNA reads TGTGCCAGCTCACCACCTCGACGGGAGGGCGAAGAGACCCAGTACTTC. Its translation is CASSPPRREGEETQYF.

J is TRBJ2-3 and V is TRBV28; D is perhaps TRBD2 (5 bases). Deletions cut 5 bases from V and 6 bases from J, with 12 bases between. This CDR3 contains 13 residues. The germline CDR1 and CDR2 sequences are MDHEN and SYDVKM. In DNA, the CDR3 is TGTGCCAGCAGTCCCGACTATTTTGATACGCAGTATTTT. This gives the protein CASSPDYFDTQYF.

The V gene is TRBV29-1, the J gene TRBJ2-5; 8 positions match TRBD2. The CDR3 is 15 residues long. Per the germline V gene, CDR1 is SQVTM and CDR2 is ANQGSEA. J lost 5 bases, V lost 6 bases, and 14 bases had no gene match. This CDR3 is CSVPSGLARGETQYF. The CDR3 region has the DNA TGCAGCGTGCCCTCAGGACTAGCACGAGGGGAGACCCAGTACTTC.

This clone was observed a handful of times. This CDR3 is CASGQGSNQPQHF. The CDR3 DNA follows: TGTGCCAGCGGACAGGGAAGCAATCAGCCCCAGCATTTT. V gene TRBV7-2 combines with J gene TRBJ1-5, with 8 positions matching TRBD1. The CDR3 sequence is 13 residues long. J was trimmed by 1 base and V by 8 bases; bases with no gene match: 1. Germline-derived CDR1 and CDR2 are SGHTA and FQGNSA.

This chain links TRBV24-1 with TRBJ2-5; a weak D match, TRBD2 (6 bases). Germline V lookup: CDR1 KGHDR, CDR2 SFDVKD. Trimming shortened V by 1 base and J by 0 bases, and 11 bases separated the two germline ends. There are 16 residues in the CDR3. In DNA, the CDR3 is TGTGCCACCAGTGATTTCGGGACTGGACACCAAGAGACCCAGTACTTC. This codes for CATSDFGTGHQETQYF.

The CDR3 is CASSPGGAPNEKLFF. CDR3 DNA sequence: TGTGCCAGCAGCCCCGGGGGGGCCCCGAATGAAAAACTGTTTTTT. J is TRBJ1-4 and V is TRBV11-2; possibly TRBD1 for D (6 bases). V gave up 5 bases and J gave up 5 bases, with 15 bases separating them. This CDR3 has 15 amino acids. CDR1 is SGHAT and CDR2 is FQNNGV in the germline V gene.

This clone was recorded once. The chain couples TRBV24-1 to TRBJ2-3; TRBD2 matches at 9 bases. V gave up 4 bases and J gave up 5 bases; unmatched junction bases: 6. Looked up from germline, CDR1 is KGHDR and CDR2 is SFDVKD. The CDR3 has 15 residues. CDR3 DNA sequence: TGTGCCACCAGTGAGACGGGACTAGCCGAAGATACGCAGTATTTT. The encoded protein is CATSETGLAEDTQYF.

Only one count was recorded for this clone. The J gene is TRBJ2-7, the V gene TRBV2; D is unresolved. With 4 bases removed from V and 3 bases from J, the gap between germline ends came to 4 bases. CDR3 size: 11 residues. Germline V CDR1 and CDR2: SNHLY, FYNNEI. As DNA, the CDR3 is TGTGCCAGCAGTGTTCTCTACGAGCAGTACTTC. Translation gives CASSVLYEQYF.